One and the same sample provided the 24 T cell receptor beta chains below, sequenced in a study of PD-1 blockade in classical Hodgkin lymphoma. Autologous stem cell transplantation was followed by relapse in every patient, and brentuximab vedotin exposure varied. Sequencing used immunoSEQ multiplex PCR; TCRdb keeps in-frame clones, though not all of them. Altogether around 31,000 clones are present, 60% to 80% being singletons, with the ten largest covering 3.5% to 4.5%. The sequences come from peripheral blood mononuclear cells (PBMCs), collected before the second cycle of nivolumab. The receptor source for this set is a human donor with classical Hodgkin lymphoma.

The rearrangement links TRBV5-1 to TRBJ2-5; a weak D match, TRBD1 (5 bases). CDR3 length: 13 amino acids. The V end was cut by 0 bases, the J end by 3 bases, with 6 bases between. Germline loops: CDR1 SGHRS, CDR2 YFSETQ. DNA of the CDR3: TGCGCCAGCAGCTTGGGGGGCGAAGAGACCCAGTACTTC. Translated, it gives CASSLGGEETQYF.

The V gene is TRBV19, the J gene TRBJ2-2, with D tentatively TRBD2 (5 bases). This CDR3 contains 15 residues. Germline CDR1 LNHDA, CDR2 SQIVND (reference sequence). With 4 bases removed from V and 4 bases from J, the gap between germline ends came to 13 bases. As DNA, the CDR3 is TGTGCCAGTAGTAGGGAGCGTCCGGGCACCGGGGAGCTGTTTTTT. Protein product: CASSRERPGTGELFF. The full variable domain, in which reference TRBV19 and TRBJ2-2 provide the parts outside the CDR3, is DGGITQSPKYLFRKEGQNVTLSCEQNLNHDAMYWYRQDPGQGLRLIYYSQIVNDFQKGDIAEGYSVSREKKESFPLTVTSAQKNPTAFYLCASSRERPGTGELFFGEGSRLTVL.

The rearrangement links TRBV9 to TRBJ2-5; TRBD2 might be the D (8 bases). Trimming left V 4 bases short and J 4 bases short, with 17 bases between. CDR1 is SGDLS and CDR2 is YYNGEE in the germline V gene. The CDR3 contains 15 residues. Written as DNA, the CDR3 is TGTGCCAGCAGCCCACAGGGGCTAGCGGGAGAGACCCAGTACTTC. Its translation: CASSPQGLAGETQYF.

The chain combines TRBV18 with TRBJ1-1; 8 nucleotides align to TRBD1. J gave up 4 bases and V 3 bases, and 16 bases lay outside the gene matches. The germline V gene has CDR1 KGHSH and CDR2 LQKENI. This CDR3 spans 18 amino acids. The DNA for the CDR3 is TGTGCCAGCTCACCCCGACAGAGTCAGGGGGCGGGCGGCACTGAAGCTTTCTTT. Amino acid sequence: CASSPRQSQGAGGTEAFF.

This chain links TRBV27 with TRBJ2-1; possible D gene TRBD2, 5 bases. In germline, CDR1 is MNHEY, CDR2 SMNVEV (reference sequence). Trimming removed 4 bases from V and 0 bases from J, with 10 bases in between. This CDR3 spans 15 amino acids. CDR3 in amino acids: CASSWRPSSYNEQFF. CDR3 bases: TGTGCCAGCAGTTGGAGGCCTAGCTCCTACAATGAGCAGTTCTTC.

This clone was seen only a few times. The sample has other DNA sequences that encode this CDR3 too. V is TRBV9 and J is TRBJ1-3; D remains ambiguous. Per germline, CDR1 SGDLS and CDR2 YYNGEE. The V end lost 0 bases, the J end lost 1 base, and 2 bases lay between the germline ends. The CDR3 totals 13 residues. CDR3 bases: TGTGCCAGCAGCGTAGGGTCTGGAAACACCATATATTTT. It yields the protein CASSVGSGNTIYF. Full variable domain (remainder filled in from reference TRBV9 and TRBJ1-3): DSGVTQTPKHLITATGQRVTLRCSPRSGDLSVYWYQQSLDQGLQFLIQYYNGEERAKGNILERFSAQQFPDLHSELNLSSLELGDSALYFCASSVGSGNTIYFGEGSWLTVV.

The chain carries TRBV5-4 and TRBJ1-2; D is undetermined. The CDR3 spans 13 residues. Germline V gene sequence: CDR1 SGHNT, CDR2 YYREEE (reference sequence). V was clipped by 4 bases and J by 4 bases, with 11 bases between them. The CDR3 loop is CASSRTVTYGYTF. In DNA form, the CDR3 reads TGTGCCAGCAGCAGGACGGTTACCTATGGCTACACCTTC.

The DNA of the CDR3 is TGCGCCAGCAGCTTGGGGACGGCCCAAGAGACCCAGTACTTC. Encoded protein: CASSLGTAQETQYF. The chain is built from TRBV5-1 and TRBJ2-5; no firm D call. V lost 0 bases, J lost 1 base, and 7 bases lay in between. There are 14 residues in the CDR3. CDR1 is SGHRS, CDR2 YFSETQ, per germline. Together with reference TRBV5-1 and TRBJ2-5, the CDR3 gives the full variable domain: KAGVTQTPRYLIKTRGQQVTLSCSPISGHRSVSWYQQTPGQGLQFLFEYFSETQRNKGNFPGRFSGRQFSNSRSEMNVSTLELGDSALYLCASSLGTAQETQYFGPGTRLLVL.

CDR3 protein: CASSSAEGAVGYTF. The CDR3, as DNA: TGCGCCAGCAGCTCAGCCGAGGGGGCTGTTGGCTACACCTTC. The chain combines TRBV5-1 with TRBJ1-2; TRBD1 agrees at 7 bases. Germline V lookup: CDR1 SGHRS, CDR2 YFSETQ. The CDR3 extends over 14 amino acids. With V trimmed by 3 bases and J by 7 bases, 9 bases remained unmatched. Using reference TRBV5-1 and TRBJ1-2 for the parts outside the CDR3, the full variable domain is KAGVTQTPRYLIKTRGQQVTLSCSPISGHRSVSWYQQTPGQGLQFLFEYFSETQRNKGNFPGRFSGRQFSNSRSEMNVSTLELGDSALYLCASSSAEGAVGYTFGSGTRLTVV.

This clone was seen a few times. The chain carries TRBV30 and TRBJ2-4; TRBD2 aligns across 12 bases. V trimming: 5 bases; J trimming: 6 bases; junction bases outside the gene matches: 5. The CDR3 length is 14 residues. Germline CDR1 reads GTSNPN; CDR2 reads SVGIG (reference sequence). CDR3 residues: CAWSAGLAGNIQYF. CDR3 DNA: TGTGCCTGGTCGGCGGGACTAGCGGGAAACATTCAGTACTTC.

The CDR3 DNA sequence: TGCGCCAGCAGCTTCCAGACAGGGTCAGCTAACTATGGCTACACCTTC. It codes for CASSFQTGSANYGYTF. The V gene is TRBV5-1, the J gene TRBJ1-2, with TRBD1 identical over 7 bases. This CDR3 is built from 16 residues. After removal of 2 bases from V and 0 bases from J, the junction contained 7 bases not matched to a gene. CDR1 and CDR2 from the germline V gene are SGHRS and YFSETQ.

The chain links TRBV28 to TRBJ1-2, with D unclear. There are 14 residues in the CDR3. The ends were cut back, 4 bases at V and 9 bases at J, with 18 bases in the middle. Germline CDR1 is MDHEN and CDR2 is SYDVKM. CDR3 protein: CASSSTVPFGSYTF. The CDR3 DNA reads TGTGCCAGCAGTTCCACCGTCCCATTCGGAAGCTACACCTTC.

In this sample, this clone turned up once. This chain joins TRBV5-1 and TRBJ2-7; D is ambiguous. V lost 1 base and J 0 bases, leaving 5 bases between the germline ends. Germline assignment: CDR1 SGHRS and CDR2 YFSETQ. The CDR3 totals 13 residues. CDR3 protein: CASSLTGSYEQYF. In DNA, the CDR3 is TGCGCCAGCAGCTTGACTGGCTCCTACGAGCAGTACTTC.

This chain joins TRBV7-2 and TRBJ2-7, with D perhaps TRBD1 (5 bases). Germline V gene sequence: CDR1 SGHTA, CDR2 FQGNSA. This CDR3 spans 14 amino acids. Trimming cost V 5 bases and J 3 bases, with 14 bases left between them. The DNA for the CDR3 is TGTGCCAGCAGCCCCCACCCGACAGACTACGAGCAGTACTTC. Translating gives CASSPHPTDYEQYF. The complete variable domain, with remaining parts taken from reference TRBV7-2 and TRBJ2-7, reads GAGVSQSPSNKVTEKGKDVELRCDPISGHTALYWYRQSLGQGLEFLIYFQGNSAPDKSGLPSDRFSAERTGGSVSTLTIQRTQQEDSAVYLCASSPHPTDYEQYFGPGTRLTVT.

On this clone itself: The sample carries other DNA sequences with the same CDR3. The gene calls are TRBV5-1 and TRBJ1-2; D ambiguous. Germline V gene data show CDR1 as SGHRS and CDR2 as YFSETQ. The CDR3 extends over 15 amino acids. V was cut by 4 bases and J by 6 bases, with 19 bases left in between. The CDR3 DNA follows: TGCGCCAGCAGCCTGGAGGCCGGATTTTTTAATGGCTACACCTTC. Protein sequence: CASSLEAGFFNGYTF.

The V call is TRBV6-6, the J call TRBJ2-7; 8 bases line up with TRBD2. V shed 0 bases, J shed 3 bases, and the junction held 7 bases outside the gene matches. The CDR3 covers 16 residues. Germline lookup yields CDR1 MNHNY and CDR2 SVGAGI (reference sequence). The CDR3 reads CASSYSFGTRSYEQYF. In DNA form, the CDR3 reads TGTGCCAGCAGTTACTCGTTCGGGACTAGGAGCTACGAGCAGTACTTC.

The chain couples TRBV11-2 to TRBJ2-7, with D possibly TRBD1 on 5 matching bases. Trimming took off 3 bases at V and 1 base at J, with 13 bases between the two ends. Germline V lookup: CDR1 SGHAT, CDR2 FQNNGV. CDR3 length: 15 amino acids. CDR3 sequence: CASSFRQGMSYEQYF. The CDR3 coding sequence is TGTGCCAGCAGCTTTCGTCAGGGTATGTCCTACGAGCAGTACTTC.

V gene TRBV28 combines with J gene TRBJ1-5; the match to TRBD1 covers 8 bases. Germline trimming cut 5 bases from V and 3 bases from J; bases unmatched to any gene: 6. Germline CDR1 is MDHEN and CDR2 is SYDVKM. This CDR3 has 15 amino acids. The CDR3 DNA sequence: TGTGCCAGCAGTGGGGAGGACAGGGACAATCAGCCCCAGCATTTT. Its protein product is CASSGEDRDNQPQHF.

The rearrangement joins TRBV6-5 to TRBJ2-7, with 7 bases that match TRBD2. Germline-derived CDR1 and CDR2 are MNHEY and SVGAGI. The junction had 9 bases not matched to a gene; V was cut back by 5 bases and J by 2 bases. The CDR3 is made up of 15 amino acids. CDR3 DNA: TGTGCCAGCAGTGGGCGGGGAGGGCGAGCCTACGAGCAGTACTTC. It translates to CASSGRGGRAYEQYF.

The chain links TRBV21-1 to TRBJ1-4; TRBD1, the D gene given by the table, was not confirmed from the DNA. TRBV21-1 is a recognized pseudogene. The CDR3 totals 15 residues. DNA for the CDR3: TGTGCCAGCAGCATAGGGACAGTCGATAATGAAAAACTGTTTTTT. Translating it yields CASSIGTVDNEKLFF.

The chain is built from TRBV6-6 and TRBJ2-7; a possible D gene is TRBD2 (6 bases). V gave up 2 bases and J gave up 0 bases, with 14 bases separating them. The V gene's germline CDR1 is MNHNY and CDR2 SVGAGI (reference sequence). This CDR3 contains 16 residues. DNA of the CDR3: TGTGCCAGCAGTTACCTGTCTGGCGGGACCTCCTACGAGCAGTACTTC. Protein product: CASSYLSGGTSYEQYF.

This chain joins TRBV28 and TRBJ2-6, with 8 bases lining up with TRBD1. CDR3 size: 18 residues. With V trimmed by 9 bases and J by 0 bases, 13 bases remained unmatched. Germline V gene data show CDR1 as MDHEN and CDR2 as SYDVKM. The CDR3 DNA is TGTGCCAGTCGAATTGCCGGGACAGGAAGCTCTGGGGCCAACGTCCTGACTTTC. Its translation: CASRIAGTGSSGANVLTF.

The table lists this clone with a few counts. The chain is built from TRBV7-9 and TRBJ1-2; D possibly corresponds to TRBD1 (6 bases). The germline V and J ends were trimmed by 6 bases and 2 bases, with 19 bases remaining between them. The germline V gene encodes CDR1 SEHNR and CDR2 FQNEAQ (reference sequence). This CDR3 is 16 amino acids long. The CDR3 nucleotides are TGTGCCAGCAGTCACGAACCTACAGGGCCCAACTATGGCTACACCTTC. This gives the protein CASSHEPTGPNYGYTF.

The V gene is TRBV28, the J gene TRBJ2-5; 8 bases are a match to TRBD2. CDR1 and CDR2 from the germline V gene are MDHEN and SYDVKM. The CDR3 loop spans 15 amino acids. With 5 bases clipped from V and 5 bases from J, the junction kept 10 bases outside the gene matches. CDR3 nucleotide sequence: TGTGCCAGCAGTGTCTCCGGGGGGGTTCGGGAGACCCAGTACTTC. Encoded protein: CASSVSGGVRETQYF.